This entry lists 2 T cell receptor beta chains sequenced from one sample in a study of cytomegalovirus exposure and HLA in healthy donors. PCR amplification relied on 60 Vbeta primers (plus 13 Jbeta primers). Measured with immunoSEQ multiplex PCR; TCRdb has only the in-frame clones, and not every one. Seen here are over 65,000 clones, around 78% observed once, and the top ten hold 9.7%. Sequences were obtained from PBMCs. These receptors all come from a man between 40 and 49 years old in good health and CMV-seronegative.

This clone was observed a single time. This chain uses TRBV13 with TRBJ2-2, with D perhaps TRBD1 (5 bases). V was clipped by 2 bases and J by 2 bases, with 12 bases between them. This CDR3 is 16 amino acids long. Germline CDR1 reads PRHDT; CDR2 reads FYEKMQ (reference sequence). In nucleotides, the CDR3 is TGTGCCAGCAGCTTACTCAGGGTTGTTAACACCGGGGAGCTGTTTTTT. This gives the protein CASSLLRVVNTGELFF.

The chain's CDR3 is CASSGPGRTDTQYF. The CDR3 DNA follows: TGTGCCAGCAGCGGTCCAGGCCGCACAGATACGCAGTATTTT. This chain links TRBV9 with TRBJ2-3; D not certain. Trimming removed 3 bases from V and 1 base from J, with 9 bases in between. Germline V lookup: CDR1 SGDLS, CDR2 YYNGEE. This CDR3 region has 14 residues. Filled out from reference TRBV9 and TRBJ2-3, the complete variable domain reads DSGVTQTPKHLITATGQRVTLRCSPRSGDLSVYWYQQSLDQGLQFLIQYYNGEERAKGNILERFSAQQFPDLHSELNLSSLELGDSALYFCASSGPGRTDTQYFGPGTRLTVL.